What follows are 21 T cell receptor beta chains derived from one specimen sequenced in a study of a mutant IDH1 vaccine in newly diagnosed glioma (dated by TCRdb to about 2021). This sample's time point label indicates: week 11, during vaccination. Each vaccine dose, consisting of 300 ug of a 20-mer mutant IDH1 peptide in Montanide, was administered subcutaneously with topical imiquimod. Library preparation used the immunoSEQ multiplex PCR assay. TCRdb mirrors the immuneACCESS table, restricted to in-frame sequences. Some clones are absent from its copies; in checked studies, under half trace to an unresolved V gene, and the reason for the others is unknown. For this sample the table gives 50,000 to 60,000 clones, of which 90% to 95% were detected only once. Roughly 2.3% of the sample rests with the top ten. Antigens for these TCRs are unknown. The material sequenced was PBMCs, taken from a glioma patient whose treatment included an IDH1 peptide vaccine. The receptor set was obtained from a man aged 50 to 60 with glioma.

V and J are TRBV28 and TRBJ2-7, with D tentatively TRBD1 (6 bases). The CDR3 is 15 residues long. CDR1 and CDR2 from the germline V gene are MDHEN and SYDVKM. Between the trimmed V and J ends, which lost 5 bases and 3 bases, there was a span of 17 bases. CDR3 region: CASSPLETGIYEQYF. CDR3 DNA: TGTGCCAGCAGTCCCCTTGAGACAGGCATCTACGAGCAGTACTTC.

This clone has a single count. The chain is built from TRBV28 and TRBJ1-5; 7 positions match TRBD1. The CDR3 covers 16 residues. The trim removed 5 bases at V and 6 bases at J, leaving 13 bases unmatched. Germline assignment: CDR1 MDHEN and CDR2 SYDVKM. In DNA, the CDR3 is TGTGCCAGCAGTCCCCCGGGACAGACAATCTCTCAGCCCCAGCATTTT. The encoded protein is CASSPPGQTISQPQHF.

J is TRBJ1-2 and V is TRBV10-3; D is unresolved. The CDR3 loop spans 14 amino acids. The V gene's germline CDR1 is ENHRY and CDR2 SYGVKD. Trimming took off 4 bases at V and 2 bases at J, with 11 bases between the two ends. CDR3 coding DNA: TGTGCCATCAGTGCCGGCGAAACCAACTATGGCTACACCTTC. Translation gives CAISAGETNYGYTF.

V gene TRBV7-6 combines with J gene TRBJ2-6, with a possible D match to TRBD2 (6 bases). There are 17 residues in the CDR3. The V end lost 5 bases, the J end lost 0 bases, and 14 bases lay between the germline ends. CDR1 is SGHVS, CDR2 FNYEAQ, per germline. CDR3 in amino acids: CASSPGLSVSGANVLTF. The CDR3 DNA follows: TGTGCCAGCAGCCCCGGACTATCAGTCTCTGGGGCCAACGTCCTGACTTTC.

This chain uses TRBV5-4 with TRBJ1-2, with TRBD1 identical over 7 bases. The germline V gene has CDR1 SGHNT and CDR2 YYREEE (reference sequence). The CDR3 length is 13 residues. V was pared by 3 bases and J by 6 bases, with 5 bases of the junction left unmatched. In DNA, the CDR3 is TGTGCCAGCAGCTCGACAGGGTTCGATGGCTACACCTTC. This translates into CASSSTGFDGYTF.

The chain has TRBV7-2 and TRBJ2-1; perhaps TRBD2 as D (7 bases). This CDR3 contains 16 residues. The germline V gene encodes CDR1 SGHTA and CDR2 FQGNSA. The CDR3 protein is CAASRGGAVSYNEQFF. The CDR3 coding sequence is TGTGCAGCATCCAGAGGGGGGGCAGTTTCCTACAATGAGCAGTTCTTC.

This clone showed up just a few times. The chain is built from TRBV5-1 and TRBJ2-7; no definite D call. This CDR3 has 13 amino acids. In germline, CDR1 is SGHRS, CDR2 YFSETQ. V gave up 1 base and J gave up 0 bases, with 5 bases separating them. This CDR3 is CASSLTASYEQYF. The CDR3 nucleotides read TGCGCCAGCAGCTTGACAGCCTCCTACGAGCAGTACTTC.

The chain uses TRBV27 and TRBJ2-7; TRBD2 agrees at 11 bases. Germline V lookup: CDR1 MNHEY, CDR2 SMNVEV (reference sequence). V was clipped by 5 bases and J by 7 bases; unmatched bases: 10. The CDR3 runs to 15 residues. The CDR3 DNA is TGTGCCAGCAGTCGCACCGGGACTAGCGGTTATGAGCAGTACTTC. Translation gives CASSRTGTSGYEQYF.

The chain uses TRBV19 and TRBJ2-6; D may be TRBD1 (5 bases). CDR1 is LNHDA and CDR2 is SQIVND in the germline V gene (reference sequence). The germline V and J ends were trimmed by 7 bases and 0 bases, with 22 bases remaining between them. The CDR3 has 19 residues. DNA for the CDR3: TGTGCCAGTAAACCTACCCTAGGGGCCTCCTTCTCTGGGGCCAACGTCCTGACTTTC. Its protein product is CASKPTLGASFSGANVLTF.

J is TRBJ2-5 and V is TRBV29-1, with 10 positions matching TRBD2. The germline CDR1 and CDR2 sequences are SQVTM and ANQGSEA. With 3 bases clipped from V and 1 base from J, the junction kept 2 bases outside the gene matches. The CDR3 has 14 amino acids. The CDR3 bases are TGCAGCGTTGATGGGACTAGCGCCCAAGAGACCCAGTACTTC. Translated, it gives CSVDGTSAQETQYF.

About this clone itself: Germline is not matched at one junction end, which may reflect a read error. The CDR3 is CASSLAGVEGRETQYF. CDR3 DNA: TGTGCTAGCAGCTTAGCCGGGGTGGAGGGTCGGGAGACCCAGTACTTC. The chain recombines TRBV7-7 with TRBJ2-5; weak D call: TRBD2 (6 bases). The CDR3 runs to 16 residues. The germline gives CDR1 SSHAT, CDR2 FNYEAQ (reference sequence).

The chain is built from TRBV6-5 and TRBJ1-5, with 7 bases matching TRBD1. V shed 6 bases and J 8 bases; nucleotides not matched to a gene: 10. The CDR3 extends over 14 amino acids. The germline V gene encodes CDR1 MNHEY and CDR2 SVGAGI. This chain's CDR3 is CASSRTGLVEPQHF. The CDR3 bases are TGTGCCAGCAGCCGGACAGGCTTGGTTGAGCCCCAGCATTTT.

The chain employs TRBV6-1 and TRBJ2-1; 8 nucleotides line up with TRBD2. V lost 4 bases, J lost 6 bases, and 11 bases stayed unmatched. Germline V gives CDR1 MNHNS, CDR2 SASEGT. The CDR3 runs 16 residues. The CDR3 here is CASSATPGLVANEQFF. The CDR3 DNA sequence: TGTGCCAGCAGTGCGACGCCGGGACTAGTCGCCAATGAGCAGTTCTTC.

The chain links TRBV7-8 to TRBJ2-7, with 7 bases that match TRBD1. This CDR3 contains 13 residues. V shed 5 bases and J 2 bases; nucleotides not matched to a gene: 3. Germline V gene sequence: CDR1 SGHVS, CDR2 FQNEAQ. The CDR3 is CASSRGQTYEQYF. The CDR3 DNA reads as TGTGCCAGCAGCCGGGGACAGACCTACGAGCAGTACTTC.

CDR3 loop: CASSLTEGGLNTEAFF. CDR3 nucleotides: TGTGCCAGCAGCTTAACGGAGGGGGGGCTGAACACTGAAGCTTTCTTT. This chain joins TRBV7-9 and TRBJ1-1, with D possibly matching TRBD1 (6 bases). This CDR3 is 16 amino acids long. Germline CDR1 is SEHNR and CDR2 is FQNEAQ (reference sequence). Trimming left V 2 bases short and J 0 bases short, with 13 bases between.

The CDR3 protein is CASSSGKTNEKLFF. The CDR3 region has the DNA TGTGCCAGCAGTTCAGGGAAGACTAATGAAAAACTGTTTTTT. This chain uses TRBV6-5 with TRBJ1-4, with D perhaps matching TRBD1 (5 bases). V dropped 4 bases and J dropped 2 bases, with 8 bases sitting between them. This CDR3 contains 14 residues. In germline, CDR1 is MNHEY, CDR2 SVGAGI.

The CDR3 region is CASSLNLGRGEGKNIQYF. The DNA for the CDR3 is TGCGCCAGCAGCCTAAACCTCGGCCGGGGGGAGGGCAAAAACATTCAGTACTTC. The chain joins TRBV4-3 to TRBJ2-4, with 7 bases lining up with TRBD2. The J segment lost 3 bases and the V segment lost 4 bases, leaving 15 bases of the junction unmatched. Germline V CDR1 and CDR2: LGHNA, YSLEER. This CDR3 is 18 amino acids long.

V usage is TRBV15 and J usage is TRBJ2-3; D might be TRBD1 (6 bases). The CDR3 has 14 amino acids. Germline CDR1 LNHNV, CDR2 YYDKDF (reference sequence). With 4 bases removed from V and 4 bases from J, the gap between germline ends came to 12 bases. The CDR3: CATSISQGPDTQYF. The CDR3 DNA sequence: TGTGCCACCAGCATCTCACAGGGTCCAGATACGCAGTATTTT.

This chain connects TRBV5-1 to TRBJ1-1; TRBD1 is a possible D gene (5 bases). The CDR3 runs 14 residues. Germline CDR1 SGHRS, CDR2 YFSETQ. V shed 4 bases and J shed 0 bases, with 10 bases lying between them. CDR3 nucleotide sequence: TGCGCCAGCAGCCTGACAGATATGAACACTGAAGCTTTCTTT. Protein: CASSLTDMNTEAFF.

V is TRBV28 and J is TRBJ2-1, with D hard to call. Looked up from germline, CDR1 is MDHEN and CDR2 is SYDVKM. The CDR3 extends over 8 amino acids. Trimming left V 8 bases short and J 13 bases short, with 6 bases between. The CDR3 region is CASGGQFF. Written as DNA, the CDR3 is TGTGCCAGCGGCGGACAGTTCTTC.

This chain joins TRBV5-5 and TRBJ2-7; D uncertain. This CDR3 has 14 amino acids. V gave up 0 bases and J gave up 0 bases, with 7 bases separating them. Germline V gene data show CDR1 as SGHKS and CDR2 as YYEKEE (reference sequence). The CDR3 here is CASSLDGFSYEQYF. DNA for the CDR3: TGTGCCAGCAGCTTGGACGGATTCTCCTACGAGCAGTACTTC.